The source of this T cell receptor (beta chain) is a study of blood T cell repertoires in COVID-19. Assay used: immunoSEQ multiplex PCR; TCRdb lists only in-frame clones, some missing. The table has some 120,000 clones, 85% seen once. The TCR comes from a man in his sixties with acute or convalescent COVID-19. Material for sequencing was peripheral blood.

The CDR3: CASSLGTSGRTYEQYF. The CDR3 DNA reads as TGTGCCAGCAGCTTAGGGACTAGCGGGAGGACCTACGAGCAGTACTTC. The chain is built from TRBV7-2 and TRBJ2-7; 14 positions agree with TRBD2. The CDR3 runs to 16 residues. The V gene's germline CDR1 is SGHTA and CDR2 FQGNSA. Losses at the gene ends were 1 base for V and 2 bases for J; bases not matched to a gene: 1. The full variable domain, rest sourced from reference TRBV7-2 and TRBJ2-7, is GAGVSQSPSNKVTEKGKDVELRCDPISGHTALYWYRQSLGQGLEFLIYFQGNSAPDKSGLPSDRFSAERTGGSVSTLTIQRTQQEDSAVYLCASSLGTSGRTYEQYFGPGTRLTVT.